The subject of this entry is one T cell receptor (beta chain). The antigen it binds to is not known. Per-base qualities were not stored, and no clone one base away is much larger. Peripheral blood CD8+ and CD4+ T cells from healthy donors, Susac syndrome patients and multiple sclerosis patients were profiled by high-throughput TCR beta sequencing. The multiple sclerosis controls were treatment-naive patients who had stable or active relapsing-remitting disease and met the revised McDonald criteria. CD8+ TEMRA cells were enriched by FACS, while bulk CD8+ and CD4+ T cells were purified by magnetic negative isolation. Blood was drawn into EDTA tubes, processed within 24 hours, and PBMCs were isolated by density gradient centrifugation. PBMCs intended for TCR sequencing were cryopreserved in liquid nitrogen and were subsequently thawed in a 37 degrees C water bath. The sorted or isolated CD4+, CD8+ and CD8+ TEMRA cells had a purity of 90% or higher.

This sample was taken from a study of CD8 T cells in Susac syndrome (dated by TCRdb to between 2018 and 2021). Context from the whole study: Whether CD8+ T cell activation and differentiation in Susac syndrome was antigen driven was tested using repertoire sequencing.

RNA was extracted using the RNeasy kit, and about 0.5 to 1 microgram was reverse transcribed with random hexamers. The immunoSEQ multiplex PCR assay, which covers 54 Vbeta and 13 Jbeta segments, was used to amplify TCR beta CDR3 regions. Bias from PCR amplification was corrected by using a synthetic template baseline for primer optimization and for computational correction. As for how the authors treated the data: Only productive sequences were kept, with reads annotated to V, D and J genes according to IMGT and analyzed in immunoSEQ Analyzer. Clonality was calculated as one minus the Shannon entropy normalized by log2 of the number of productive unique sequences. Public and private clones were assessed among the 100 most prevalent clones of each patient and control. A clone was defined as Susac-specific if it was absent from the healthy and MS cohorts, from approximately 980 published viral clones and from other ImmuneACCESS disease sequences. TCRdb redid the processing of the public reads, applying fastp at Q25 and MiXCR, and retained in-frame beta chains. Merged by CDR3 protein, the rows form single entries marked with the most common genes and DNA. TCRdb, not the authors, supplied the V and J calls. The sample table lists 120,000 to 150,000 distinct CDR3 sequences, 90% to 95% of them with a count of one. Approximately 0.12% of the sample is taken by the ten largest.

On the study overall, not on this receptor specifically: The study acknowledged that relatively few individuals were included in the TCR sequencing and HLA analysis.

V is pared back by 0 bases and J by 3 bases, with 21 bases lying between the germline termini. The CDR3 holds 17 amino acids from the cysteine to the phenylalanine. The retained sequence is limited to the CDR3, 51 bases, with the frame set at the first base. In the germline V gene (reference sequence), CDR1 corresponds to DFQATT and CDR2 to SNEGSKA. The receptor's source is a human donor with multiple sclerosis. The chain is assembled from TRBV20-1 and TRBJ2-7; 6 matching bases give a weak D call of TRBD2. The sample taken for sequencing was CD4+ T cells from PBMCs. This receptor has the CDR3 CSARDEEAGFFIYEQYF. The nucleotide sequence reads TGCAGTGCTAGAGATGAGGAGGCGGGGTTCTTTATCTACGAGCAGTACTTC.